The 2 T cell receptor beta chains reported below all come from one sample, sequenced in a study of OX40 agonist ivuxolimab in advanced cancers. TCRdb's table, derived via immunoSEQ multiplex PCR, lists solely in-frame clones and lacks some. The sample lists roughly 45,000 clones, approximately 85% seen once, with less than 3.5% in the top ten. The source material was CD4+ or CD8+ T cells sorted from blood, sampled in a trial of the OX40 agonist ivuxolimab. All receptors derive from an adult with an advanced solid tumor such as melanoma, head and neck, liver or kidney cancer.

The V call is TRBV28, the J call TRBJ2-1, with D maybe TRBD2 (5 bases). The germline CDR1 and CDR2 sequences are MDHEN and SYDVKM. The CDR3 length is 12 residues. V was cut by 6 bases and J by 4 bases, with 7 bases left in between. Here the CDR3 reads CASRRDYNEQFF. Written as DNA, the CDR3 is TGTGCCAGCAGGAGGGATTACAATGAGCAGTTCTTC. Full variable domain (remainder filled in from reference TRBV28 and TRBJ2-1): DVKVTQSSRYLVKRTGEKVFLECVQDMDHENMFWYRQDPGLGLRLIYFSYDVKMKEKGDIPEGYSVSREKKERFSLILESASTNQTSMYLCASRRDYNEQFFGPGTRLTVL.

The chain employs TRBV10-3 and TRBJ2-7, with TRBD2 matching over 14 bases. The CDR3 is made up of 16 amino acids. The germline V gene has CDR1 ENHRY and CDR2 SYGVKD. Losses at the gene ends were 7 bases for V and 5 bases for J; bases not matched to a gene: 10. In nucleotides, the CDR3 is TGTGCCATCACTACCGGGACTAGCGGGAGTCAGGACGAGCAGTACTTC. This gives the protein CAITTGTSGSQDEQYF.